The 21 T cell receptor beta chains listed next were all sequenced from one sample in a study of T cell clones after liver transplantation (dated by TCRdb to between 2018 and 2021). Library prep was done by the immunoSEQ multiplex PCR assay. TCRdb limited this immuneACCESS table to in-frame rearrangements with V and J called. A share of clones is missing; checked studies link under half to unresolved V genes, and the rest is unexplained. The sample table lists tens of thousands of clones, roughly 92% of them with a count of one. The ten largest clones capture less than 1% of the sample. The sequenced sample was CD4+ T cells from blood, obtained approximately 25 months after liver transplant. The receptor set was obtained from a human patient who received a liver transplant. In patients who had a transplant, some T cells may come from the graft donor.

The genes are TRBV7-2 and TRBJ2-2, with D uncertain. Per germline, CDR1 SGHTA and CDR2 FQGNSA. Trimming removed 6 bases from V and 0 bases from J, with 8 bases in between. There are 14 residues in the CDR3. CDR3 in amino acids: CASRRLSNTGELFF. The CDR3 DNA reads TGTGCCAGCAGGAGATTATCGAACACCGGGGAGCTGTTTTTT.

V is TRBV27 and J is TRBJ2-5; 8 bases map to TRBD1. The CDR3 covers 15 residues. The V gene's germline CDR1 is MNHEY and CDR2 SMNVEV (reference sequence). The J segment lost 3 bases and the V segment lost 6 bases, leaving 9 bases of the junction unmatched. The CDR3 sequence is CASSQRQGKEETQYF. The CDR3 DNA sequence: TGTGCCAGCAGCCAAAGACAGGGGAAGGAAGAGACCCAGTACTTC.

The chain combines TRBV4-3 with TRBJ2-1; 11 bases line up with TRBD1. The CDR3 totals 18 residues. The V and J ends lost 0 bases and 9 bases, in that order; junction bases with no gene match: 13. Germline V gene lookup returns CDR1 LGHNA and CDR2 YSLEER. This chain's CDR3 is CASSQDPPGQGAISEQFF. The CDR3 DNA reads TGCGCCAGCAGCCAAGATCCCCCCGGACAGGGGGCGATCAGTGAGCAGTTCTTC.

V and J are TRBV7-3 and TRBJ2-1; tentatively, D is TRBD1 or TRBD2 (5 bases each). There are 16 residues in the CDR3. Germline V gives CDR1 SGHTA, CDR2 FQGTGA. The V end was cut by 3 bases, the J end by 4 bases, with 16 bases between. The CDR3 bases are TGTGCCAGCAGCTTGGCCGGGACGATAGTATACAATGAGCAGTTCTTC. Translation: CASSLAGTIVYNEQFF.

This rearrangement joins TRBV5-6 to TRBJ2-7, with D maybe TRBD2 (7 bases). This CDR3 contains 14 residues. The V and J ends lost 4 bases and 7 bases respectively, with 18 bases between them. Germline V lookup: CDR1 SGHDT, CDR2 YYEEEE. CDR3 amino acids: CASSPHPGEGEQYF. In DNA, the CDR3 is TGTGCCAGCAGCCCCCACCCAGGGGAGGGAGAGCAGTACTTC.

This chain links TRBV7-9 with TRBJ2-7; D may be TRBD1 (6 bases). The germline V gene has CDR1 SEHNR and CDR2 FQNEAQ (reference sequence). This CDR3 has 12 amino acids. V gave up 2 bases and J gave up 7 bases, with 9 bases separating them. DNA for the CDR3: TGTGCCAGCAGCTTACAGGGGCCGGAGCAGTACTTC. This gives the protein CASSLQGPEQYF.

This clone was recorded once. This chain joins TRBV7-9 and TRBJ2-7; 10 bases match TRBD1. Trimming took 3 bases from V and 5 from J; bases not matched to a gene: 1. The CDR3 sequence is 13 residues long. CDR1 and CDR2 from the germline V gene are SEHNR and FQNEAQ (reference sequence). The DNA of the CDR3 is TGTGCCAGCAGCTTGGGACAGGGGAACGAGCAGTACTTC. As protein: CASSLGQGNEQYF.

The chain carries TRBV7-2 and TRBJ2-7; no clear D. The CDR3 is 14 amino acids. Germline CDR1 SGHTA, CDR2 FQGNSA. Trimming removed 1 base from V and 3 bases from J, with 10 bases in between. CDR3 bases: TGTGCCAGCAGCTTAGGGAGACACATCTACGAGCAGTACTTC. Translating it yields CASSLGRHIYEQYF.

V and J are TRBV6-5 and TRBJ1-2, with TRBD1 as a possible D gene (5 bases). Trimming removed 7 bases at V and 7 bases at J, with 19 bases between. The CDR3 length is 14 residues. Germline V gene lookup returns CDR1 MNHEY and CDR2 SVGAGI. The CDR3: CASTIPGLGGGYTF. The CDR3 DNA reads TGTGCCAGCACCATACCAGGGTTAGGCGGTGGCTACACCTTC.

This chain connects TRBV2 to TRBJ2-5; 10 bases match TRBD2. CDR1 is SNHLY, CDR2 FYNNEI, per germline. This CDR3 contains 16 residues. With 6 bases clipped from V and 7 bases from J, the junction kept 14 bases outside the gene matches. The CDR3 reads CASSKGLAEAYGTQYF. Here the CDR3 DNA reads TGTGCCAGCAGCAAAGGACTAGCGGAGGCGTATGGGACCCAGTACTTC.

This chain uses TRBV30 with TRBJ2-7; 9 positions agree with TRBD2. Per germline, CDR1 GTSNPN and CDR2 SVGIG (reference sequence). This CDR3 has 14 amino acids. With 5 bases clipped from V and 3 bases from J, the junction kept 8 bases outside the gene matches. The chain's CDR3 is CAWLRLAESYEQYF. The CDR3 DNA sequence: TGTGCCTGGCTCCGACTAGCGGAGAGCTACGAGCAGTACTTC.

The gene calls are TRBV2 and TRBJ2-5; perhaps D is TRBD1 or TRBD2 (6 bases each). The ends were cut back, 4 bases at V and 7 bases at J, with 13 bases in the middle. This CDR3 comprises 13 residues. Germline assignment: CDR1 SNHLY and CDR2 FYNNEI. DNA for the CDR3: TGTGCCAGCAGTGTGGGGGCCGGGGGGACCCAGTACTTC. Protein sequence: CASSVGAGGTQYF. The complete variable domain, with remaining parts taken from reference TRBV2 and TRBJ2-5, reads EPEVTQTPSHQVTQMGQEVILRCVPISNHLYFYWYRQILGQKVEFLVSFYNNEISEKSEIFDDQFSVERPDGSNFTLKIRSTKLEDSAMYFCASSVGAGGTQYFGPGTRLLVL.

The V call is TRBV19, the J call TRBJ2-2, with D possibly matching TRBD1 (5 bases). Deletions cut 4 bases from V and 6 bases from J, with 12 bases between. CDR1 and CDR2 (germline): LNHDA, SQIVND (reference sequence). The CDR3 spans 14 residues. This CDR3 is CASSNRLTPGELFF. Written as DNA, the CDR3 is TGTGCCAGTAGTAACAGGTTGACCCCCGGGGAGCTGTTTTTT.

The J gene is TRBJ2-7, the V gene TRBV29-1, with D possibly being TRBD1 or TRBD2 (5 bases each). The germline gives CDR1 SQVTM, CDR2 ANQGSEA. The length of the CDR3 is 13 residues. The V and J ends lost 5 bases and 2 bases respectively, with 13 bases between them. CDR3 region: CSVYWDPAYEQYF. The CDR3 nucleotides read TGCAGCGTTTATTGGGACCCAGCCTACGAGCAGTACTTC.

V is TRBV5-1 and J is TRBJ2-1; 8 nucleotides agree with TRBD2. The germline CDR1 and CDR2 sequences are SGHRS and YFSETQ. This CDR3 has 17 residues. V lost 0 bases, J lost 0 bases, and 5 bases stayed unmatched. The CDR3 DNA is TGCGCCAGCAGCTTGGGTAGCGGGGCGAGCTCCTACAATGAGCAGTTCTTC. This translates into CASSLGSGASSYNEQFF.

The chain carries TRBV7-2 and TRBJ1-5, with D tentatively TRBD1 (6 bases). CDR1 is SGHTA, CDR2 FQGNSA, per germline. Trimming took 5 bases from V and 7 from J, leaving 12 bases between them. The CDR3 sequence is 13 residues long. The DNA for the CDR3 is TGTGCCAGCAGCCAGGGGTCGGAGCAGCCCCAGCATTTT. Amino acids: CASSQGSEQPQHF.

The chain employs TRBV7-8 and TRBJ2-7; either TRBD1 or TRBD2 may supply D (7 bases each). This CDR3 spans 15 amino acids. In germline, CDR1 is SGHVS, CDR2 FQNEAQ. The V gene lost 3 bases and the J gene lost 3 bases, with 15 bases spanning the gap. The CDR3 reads CASSLGGGTDYEQYF. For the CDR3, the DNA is TGTGCCAGCAGCTTGGGGGGAGGGACAGACTACGAGCAGTACTTC. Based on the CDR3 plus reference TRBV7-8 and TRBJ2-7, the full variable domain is GAGVSQSPRYKVAKRGQDVALRCDPISGHVSLFWYQQALGQGPEFLTYFQNEAQLDKSGLPSDRFFAERPEGSVSTLKIQRTQQEDSAVYLCASSLGGGTDYEQYFGPGTRLTVT.

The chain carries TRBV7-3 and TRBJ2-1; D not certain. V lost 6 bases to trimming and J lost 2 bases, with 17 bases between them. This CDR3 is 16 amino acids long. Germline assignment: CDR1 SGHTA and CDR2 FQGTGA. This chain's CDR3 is CASSPRVAAPYNEQFF. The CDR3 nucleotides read TGTGCCAGCAGTCCTCGGGTAGCCGCCCCCTACAATGAGCAGTTCTTC.

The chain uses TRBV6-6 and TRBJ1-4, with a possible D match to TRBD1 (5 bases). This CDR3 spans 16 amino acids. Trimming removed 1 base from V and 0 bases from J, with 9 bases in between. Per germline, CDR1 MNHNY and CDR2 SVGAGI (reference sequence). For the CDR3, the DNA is TGTGCCAGCAGTTACTTACGGGGGGCAACTAATGAAAAACTGTTTTTT. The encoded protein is CASSYLRGATNEKLFF.

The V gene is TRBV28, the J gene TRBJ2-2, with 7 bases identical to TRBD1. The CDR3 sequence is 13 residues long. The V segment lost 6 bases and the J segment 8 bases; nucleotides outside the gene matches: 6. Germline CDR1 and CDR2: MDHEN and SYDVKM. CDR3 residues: CASRPGQLGELFF. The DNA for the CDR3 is TGTGCCAGCAGACCGGGACAGTTAGGGGAGCTGTTTTTT.

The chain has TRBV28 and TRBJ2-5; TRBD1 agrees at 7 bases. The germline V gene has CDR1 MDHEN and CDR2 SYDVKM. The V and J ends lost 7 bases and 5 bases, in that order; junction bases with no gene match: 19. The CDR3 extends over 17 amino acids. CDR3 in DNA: TGTGCCAGCATATTAGGGGGACAGAATAAGGGATGGGAGACCCAGTACTTC. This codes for CASILGGQNKGWETQYF.